This passage covers 8 T cell receptor beta chains from one sample sequenced in a study of T cells in Graves' hyperthyroidism and ophthalmopathy. The investigators amplified TCR beta CDR3 regions from RNA transcripts. First-round RT-PCR targeting the TCR CDR3 was performed with the HTBI primer set. A single record per CDR3 protein comes from TCRdb applying MiXCR to the multiplex PCR reads. The profile covers fewer than 200,000 distinct CDR3 sequences, with over 7.5% appearing a single time and approximately 20% taken by the ten largest. Material for sequencing was blood. All receptors come from a young woman with Graves' hyperthyroidism that later progressed to Graves' ophthalmopathy.

In this sample, this clonotype turned up many times. The J gene is TRBJ1-1, the V gene TRBV19; perhaps TRBD1 as D (6 bases). The CDR3 spans 15 residues. V was trimmed by 1 base and J by 0 bases, leaving 9 bases between them. Germline V gives CDR1 LNHDA, CDR2 SQIVND (reference sequence). Written as DNA, the CDR3 is TGTGCCAGTAGTATAGGGGGACAATTGAACACTGAAGCTTTCTTT. Encoded protein: CASSIGGQLNTEAFF.

This chain joins TRBV3-1 and TRBJ2-2, with D perhaps TRBD2 (6 bases). Per the germline V gene, CDR1 is LGHDT and CDR2 is YNNKEL (reference sequence). The CDR3 runs to 16 residues. The V end was cut by 1 base, the J end by 7 bases, with 16 bases between. The CDR3 here is CASSQAPASSGGELFF. The CDR3, as DNA: TGTGCCAGCAGCCAAGCGCCCGCTAGTAGCGGCGGGGAGCTGTTTTTT.

This clonotype was found many times. This chain joins TRBV9 and TRBJ1-2, with a tentative D call TRBD1 (5 bases). This CDR3 is 13 amino acids long. The V gene's germline CDR1 is SGDLS and CDR2 YYNGEE. V lost 4 bases and J 4 bases, leaving 11 bases between the germline ends. The CDR3 region has the DNA TGTGCCAGCAGCCCCGGGGGATCCTATGGCTACACCTTC. This translates into CASSPGGSYGYTF.

The chain couples TRBV7-3 to TRBJ2-2; 7 nucleotides line up with TRBD1. V lost 1 base to trimming and J lost 4 bases; unmatched junction nucleotides: 6. The CDR3 is 16 amino acids. Germline V lookup: CDR1 SGHTA, CDR2 FQGTGA. CDR3 residues: CASSLIVGGFTGELFF. The CDR3 DNA reads TGTGCCAGCAGCTTAATCGTAGGGGGCTTCACCGGGGAGCTGTTTTTT.

This clonotype was observed at least ten times. V usage is TRBV7-9 and J usage is TRBJ2-3, with 8 bases identical to TRBD2. This CDR3 comprises 13 residues. The V and J ends lost 5 bases and 14 bases, in that order; junction bases with no gene match: 12. Germline assignment: CDR1 SEHNR and CDR2 FQNEAQ (reference sequence). The CDR3 loop reads CASSATPSRGGYF. Here the CDR3 DNA reads TGTGCCAGCAGCGCGACTCCTAGCCGGGGGGGGTATTTT.

This clonotype has ten or more counts. The chain has TRBV19 and TRBJ1-5, with D tentatively TRBD1 (6 bases). The CDR3 spans 13 residues. Germline-derived CDR1 and CDR2 are LNHDA and SQIVND (reference sequence). The V gene lost 10 bases and the J gene lost 4 bases, with 14 bases spanning the gap. The chain's CDR3 is CATTGYRNQPQHF. CDR3 coding DNA: TGTGCCACCACAGGGTATAGGAATCAGCCCCAGCATTTT.

This clonotype was recorded a few times. In this CDR3 the conserved last residue, phenylalanine or tryptophan, is missing, so a read error is likely. DNA of the CDR3: TGTGCCAGCAGTCCCGGACGGTATGGCTACACCGTC. As protein: CASSPGRYGYTV. The rearrangement links TRBV6-1 to TRBJ1-2, with D unclear. Trimming took off 5 bases at V and 5 bases at J, with 9 bases between the two ends. In germline, CDR1 is MNHNS, CDR2 SASEGT. The CDR3 runs to 12 residues.

This clonotype was found many times. The gene calls are TRBV20-1 and TRBJ2-7; TRBD2 aligns across 7 bases. The CDR3 covers 14 residues. V dropped 0 bases and J dropped 6; count of bases not matched to a gene: 8. The germline CDR1 and CDR2 sequences are DFQATT and SNEGSKA (reference sequence). Here the CDR3 DNA reads TGCAGTGCTAGAGAAATCGGCGGGGGTATCGAGCAGTACTTC. It is translated as CSAREIGGGIEQYF.